Below are 27 T cell receptor beta chains sequenced from a single sample in a study of CD8+ T cells in alopecia areata. Extraction and reverse transcription of RNA yielded cDNA as the sequencing template. Some clones are missing from TCRdb's copy, which holds only in-frame ones; the method was immunoSEQ multiplex PCR. Singletons are absent from the sample, which has around 100,000 clones. Sequencing was carried out using lesional skin. These receptors were collected from a C3H/HeJ mouse with alopecia areata. MHC haplotype of the mouse line: H2-k.

Turning to this clone: The protein here is the DNA translation, as the TCRdb protein differs from it at residue 10. Gene names are the mouse ones. The read ends 3 residues before the CDR3 terminus; that terminus is restored from the germline J gene. This rearrangement joins TRBV19 to TRBJ1-3, with D maybe TRBD1 (5 bases). Germline V gives CDR1 FNHDT, CDR2 SITEND (reference sequence). This CDR3 contains 13 residues. Trimming pared 6 bases from V and 0 bases from J, leaving 7 bases between. CDR3 region: CASKGDSGNTLYF. CDR3 bases read: TGTGCCAGCAAAGGGGATTCTGGAAATACG.

Turning to this clone: The germline and genes are mouse ones. The missing CDR3 end, 4 residues past where the read stops, is filled in from the germline J gene. The chain links TRBV19 to TRBJ1-4; 7 bases agree with TRBD1. The CDR3 is 15 residues long. The V gene end was trimmed by 2 bases and the J gene end by 4 bases; junction bases not matched to a gene: 5. From germline, CDR1 is FNHDT and CDR2 SITEND (reference sequence). The CDR3 sequence: CASSITRGYNERLFF. Partial CDR3 DNA: TGTGCCAGCAGTATCACCAGGGGGTACAACGAA.

This clone was counted ten times or more. The genes and germline here are from mouse. Sequencing ends 4 residues short of the CDR3 end; the germline J gene provides the rest. The rearrangement joins TRBV13-3 to TRBJ2-5; 7 nucleotides line up with TRBD2. Germline V lookup: CDR1 NNHDY, CDR2 SYVADS. The J segment lost 1 base and the V segment lost 5 bases, leaving 4 bases of the junction unmatched. CDR3 size: 14 residues. The part of the CDR3 DNA that was read is TGTGCCAGCAGGACCGGGACTGACCAAGAC. This encodes CASRTGTDQD. The whole CDR3 reads CASRTGTDQDTQYF.

This clone was counted only a few times. All gene names here are mouse names. The read comes to an end 4 residues before the CDR3 does, leaving the germline J gene to fill in the end. This chain uses TRBV17 with TRBJ2-1; 8 nucleotides align to TRBD1. The CDR3 spans 14 residues. The germline gives CDR1 MNHDT, CDR2 YYDKIL. Incomplete CDR3 DNA: TGTGCTAGCAGTAGAGGCAGGGGGCGAGCT. It encodes CASSRGRGRA. The full CDR3 reads CASSRGRGRAEQFF.

This clone was seen a handful of times. The gene names given are mouse names. The read gets to within 4 residues of the CDR3 end, and the germline J gene fills in the rest. This chain joins TRBV19 and TRBJ2-1; 7 nucleotides agree with TRBD2. The trim removed 1 base at V and 0 bases at J, leaving 4 bases unmatched. CDR1 FNHDT and CDR2 SITEND come from the germline V gene (reference sequence). This CDR3 spans 16 amino acids. CDR3 protein: CASSISGGYNYAEQFF. Incomplete CDR3 DNA: TGTGCCAGCAGTATATCTGGGGGATATAACTATGCT.

On this clone itself: Any gene name here is a mouse gene name. The sequence runs out 4 residues before the end of the CDR3; the remainder is reconstructed from the germline J gene. This chain joins TRBV13-3 and TRBJ2-5; 8 bases align to TRBD2. The CDR3 extends over 15 amino acids. Germline values: CDR1 NNHDY, CDR2 SYVADS. CDR3 loop: CASSDTGGREDTQYF. Incomplete CDR3 DNA: TGTGCCAGCAGTGATACGGGGGGGCGCGAGGAC.

As for this clone: The genes are named according to mouse. The CDR3 end lies 4 residues beyond the end of the read and is filled in from the germline J gene. V and J are TRBV13-3 and TRBJ2-3; 9 nucleotides agree with TRBD2. Germline values: CDR1 NNHDY, CDR2 SYVADS. The V gene end was trimmed by 0 bases and the J gene end by 1 base; junction bases not matched to a gene: 3. CDR3 length: 16 amino acids. The DNA read from the CDR3 is TGTGCCAGCAGTGATGTACTGGGGGGAGGTGCAGAA. Its protein product is CASSDVLGGGAE. The whole CDR3 reads CASSDVLGGGAETLYF.

In its sample, this clone was seen a few times. Gene names are mouse gene names. The CDR3 end is not reached by the read, which stops 4 residues before it; the germline J gene fills it in. The rearrangement joins TRBV13-3 to TRBJ2-1; 8 nucleotides match TRBD1. Germline values: CDR1 NNHDY, CDR2 SYVADS. Losses at the gene ends were 0 bases for V and 0 bases for J; bases not matched to a gene: 2. This CDR3 has 16 residues. This CDR3 reads CASSDADRDNYAEQFF. The DNA read from the CDR3 is TGTGCCAGCAGTGATGCGGACAGGGATAACTATGCT.

A remark on this clone: Mouse germline and gene names are used. Read data end 4 residues before the CDR3 end; the end is taken from the germline J gene. The V gene is TRBV13-3, the J gene TRBJ2-1; D might be TRBD1 (5 bases). This CDR3 is built from 15 residues. Between the trimmed V and J ends, which lost 0 bases and 4 bases, there was a span of 11 bases. CDR1 is NNHDY, CDR2 SYVADS, per germline. Incomplete CDR3 DNA: TGTGCCAGCAGTGATGCCGCAGGGAGGTATGCT. Protein: CASSDAAGRYA. The CDR3 in its entirety is CASSDAAGRYAEQFF.

Regarding this clone: Gene names follow the mouse nomenclature. With the read ending 4 residues before the CDR3 end, the germline J gene is used to fill in that end. The rearrangement links TRBV13-3 to TRBJ1-4; 12 positions agree with TRBD1. Germline V CDR1 and CDR2: NNHDY, SYVADS. The CDR3 contains 16 residues. The sequenced CDR3 bases are TGTGCCAGCAGTGATCCGGGACAGGGGGCTGTCGAA. It encodes CASSDPGQGAVE. The CDR3 in full is CASSDPGQGAVERLFF.

A remark on this clone: Gene and germline names: mouse. Read sequence stops 4 residues before the CDR3 end, and the germline J gene provides the missing end. This chain joins TRBV1 and TRBJ1-4; 9 nucleotides line up with TRBD1. Per germline, CDR1 NSQYPW and CDR2 LRSPGD (reference sequence). This CDR3 is built from 16 residues. V lost 3 bases to trimming and J lost 2 bases; unmatched junction nucleotides: 4. CDR3 region: CTCSARGQGSNERLFF. CDR3 bases read: TGCACCTGCAGTGCCAGGGGACAGGGCTCCAACGAA.

Regarding this clone: The gene names given are mouse names. The read ends 4 residues shy of where the CDR3 ends; the end is completed using the germline J gene. V is TRBV13-3 and J is TRBJ2-4; 10 positions agree with TRBD2. V gave up 2 bases and J gave up 2 bases; unmatched junction bases: 8. This CDR3 has 17 amino acids. From germline, CDR1 is NNHDY and CDR2 SYVADS. The CDR3 is CASSEPGTGADQNTLYF. The CDR3 DNA, read in part, is TGTGCCAGCAGTGAGCCCGGGACTGGGGCGGATCAAAAC.

This clone was picked up a small number of times. Genes and germline come from the mouse. Read coverage stops 4 residues before the CDR3 terminus; the germline J gene supplies the remainder. The chain has TRBV1 and TRBJ2-7, with TRBD1 as a possible D gene (5 bases). Trimming stripped 3 bases from V and 2 bases from J, with 8 bases between. The CDR3 consists of 13 residues. The germline V gene encodes CDR1 NSQYPW and CDR2 LRSPGD (reference sequence). CDR3 bases read: TGCACCTGCAGTGCTCAGGGAACCTAT. It is translated as CTCSAQGTY. The full CDR3 is CTCSAQGTYEQYF.

This clone was detected a few times. At residue 12, the TCRdb protein and translated DNA are inconsistent; the protein given comes from the DNA. Mouse gene names apply. The sequenced fragment ends 3 residues before the CDR3 boundary, so the rest is inferred from the germline J gene. V is TRBV19 and J is TRBJ1-3, with D perhaps matching TRBD1 (6 bases). Between the trimmed V and J ends, which lost 4 bases and 0 bases, there was a span of 11 bases. CDR3 length equals 15 residues. Germline CDR1 and CDR2: FNHDT and SITEND (reference sequence). Partial CDR3 DNA: TGTGCCAGCAGTTCGGGACATTTTTCTGGAAATACG. The encoded protein is CASSSGHFSGNT. The whole CDR3 is CASSSGHFSGNTLYF.

This clone was counted between two and nine times. Each gene name is a mouse one. The read halts 4 residues ahead of the CDR3 end, with the missing end drawn from the germline J gene. This chain joins TRBV1 and TRBJ1-1, with D perhaps matching TRBD1 (6 bases). The CDR3 extends over 14 amino acids. The germline gives CDR1 NSQYPW, CDR2 LRSPGD (reference sequence). V lost 3 bases and J 0 bases, leaving 8 bases between the germline ends. The sequenced CDR3 bases are TGCACCTGCAGTGCTAGGGACACAAACACA. Its protein product is CTCSARDTNT. The full-length CDR3 reads as CTCSARDTNTEVFF.

Comment on this clone: Gene names are mouse gene names. The CDR3 is cut off 4 residues early in the read; its end comes from the germline J gene. V usage is TRBV13-1 and J usage is TRBJ2-3, with D perhaps TRBD2 (6 bases). The CDR3 contains 14 residues. The V gene lost 4 bases and the J gene lost 1 base, with 10 bases spanning the gap. The germline CDR1 and CDR2 sequences are NSHNY and SYGAGN. The part of the CDR3 DNA that was read is TGTGCCAGCAGTCCGGGACTCGGTGCAGAA. Protein sequence: CASSPGLGAE. In full, the CDR3 is CASSPGLGAETLYF.

There are a few counts of this clone. A mismatch at residue 14 separates the TCRdb protein from the translated DNA, so the protein presented here was translated from the DNA. Gene names are the mouse ones. The read stops 3 residues short of the end of the CDR3; the missing end is completed from the germline J gene. The chain combines TRBV13-1 with TRBJ1-3, with D maybe TRBD1 (5 bases). Germline V lookup: CDR1 NSHNY, CDR2 SYGAGN. V shed 0 bases and J shed 0 bases, with 13 bases lying between them. The length of the CDR3 is 17 residues. Partial CDR3 DNA: TGTGCCAGCAGTGATGCACTGGGGGTTCCTTCTGGAAATACG. It specifies CASSDALGVPSGNT. The CDR3 reads in full as CASSDALGVPSGNTLYF.

As to this clone: Gene names and germline refer to mouse. The missing CDR3 end, 4 residues past where the read stops, is filled in from the germline J gene. V usage is TRBV19 and J usage is TRBJ2-1; TRBD2 matches 11 bases. Germline CDR1 reads FNHDT; CDR2 reads SITEND (reference sequence). The CDR3 contains 14 residues. With V trimmed by 6 bases and J by 4 bases, 3 bases remained unmatched. CDR3 amino acids: CASTRDWGYAEQFF. The covered CDR3 bases are TGTGCCAGCACCAGGGACTGGGGGTATGCT.

As for this clone: Mouse germline and gene names are used. Read data end 4 residues before the CDR3 end; the end is taken from the germline J gene. The chain uses TRBV1 and TRBJ2-1; possibly TRBD1 for D (6 bases). V was trimmed by 0 bases and J by 1 base, leaving 10 bases between them. The CDR3 has 16 residues. The germline gives CDR1 NSQYPW, CDR2 LRSPGD (reference sequence). CDR3: CTCSADQGQNYAEQFF. The covered CDR3 bases are TGCACCTGCAGTGCAGATCAAGGACAGAACTATGCT.

This clone was seen more than once but under ten times. Mouse gene names apply. The missing CDR3 end, 4 residues past where the read stops, is filled in from the germline J gene. The genes are TRBV13-3 and TRBJ2-7, with 7 bases matching TRBD1. After removal of 0 bases from V and 0 bases from J, the junction contained 3 bases not matched to a gene. The CDR3 length is 15 residues. Germline V CDR1 and CDR2: NNHDY, SYVADS. The CDR3 DNA, read in part, is TGTGCCAGCAGTGATGCTGGGACAGACTCCTAT. Its translation: CASSDAGTDSY. Given in full, the CDR3 is CASSDAGTDSYEQYF.

This clone was recorded at least ten times. Gene labels here are mouse ones. The read halts 4 residues ahead of the CDR3 end, with the missing end drawn from the germline J gene. This chain joins TRBV13-3 and TRBJ2-7, with D maybe TRBD2 (6 bases). The germline V gene has CDR1 NNHDY and CDR2 SYVADS. Trimming shortened V by 2 bases and J by 3 bases, and 15 bases separated the two germline ends. The CDR3 consists of 15 residues. CDR3 sequence: CASSEPSGGNYEQYF. The CDR3 DNA, read in part, is TGTGCCAGCAGTGAGCCCTCCGGGGGGAACTAT.

This clone occurred a few times. The DNA translation disagrees with the TCRdb protein at residue 11, so the protein in this description comes from the DNA. Mouse gene names and germline throughout. The CDR3 end lies 3 residues beyond the end of the read and is filled in from the germline J gene. The V call is TRBV13-2, the J call TRBJ1-3, with D maybe TRBD1 (5 bases). V was clipped by 2 bases and J by 3 bases, with 9 bases between them. Germline assignment: CDR1 NNHNN and CDR2 SYGAGS (reference sequence). The CDR3 contains 14 residues. Here the CDR3 reads CASGEGRVGNTLYF. CDR3 DNA, as far as it was read: TGTGCCAGCGGTGAAGGCAGGGTTGGAAATACG.

There are many counts of this clone. Gene names and germline refer to mouse. The part of the CDR3 DNA that was read is TGCACCTGCACCGACAGGGAGGACACCGGG. Its protein product is CTCTDREDTG. The entire CDR3 protein reads CTCTDREDTGQLYF. The chain couples TRBV1 to TRBJ2-2; TRBD1 agrees at 7 bases. The CDR3 end falls 4 residues outside the read, so it is completed with the germline J gene. The trim removed 7 bases at V and 3 bases at J, leaving 5 bases unmatched. Germline CDR1 NSQYPW, CDR2 LRSPGD (reference sequence). The CDR3 consists of 14 residues.

This clone was detected a few times. Mouse gene names and germline throughout. The read gets to within 4 residues of the CDR3 end, and the germline J gene fills in the rest. The chain has TRBV13-3 and TRBJ2-1, with TRBD1 identical over 7 bases. V shed 4 bases and J 1 base; nucleotides not matched to a gene: 5. There are 15 residues in the CDR3. CDR1 and CDR2 from the germline V gene are NNHDY and SYVADS. This chain's CDR3 is CASSPQTGNYAEQFF. Incomplete CDR3 DNA: TGTGCCAGCAGTCCCCAGACAGGGAACTATGCT.

Regarding this clone: All gene names here are mouse names. The CDR3 end is not reached by the read, which stops 4 residues before it; the germline J gene fills it in. The chain uses TRBV13-3 and TRBJ2-1; 12 bases agree with TRBD1. From germline, CDR1 is NNHDY and CDR2 SYVADS. V shed 3 bases, J shed 4 bases, and the junction held 5 bases outside the gene matches. This CDR3 has 16 residues. CDR3 bases read: TGTGCCAGCAGTGTGGGACAGGGGGCGAGGTATGCT. Translation gives CASSVGQGARYA. The CDR3 in full is CASSVGQGARYAEQFF.

To note about this clone: The genes are named according to mouse. Read coverage stops 4 residues before the CDR3 terminus; the germline J gene supplies the remainder. V and J are TRBV19 and TRBJ2-7; 10 bases align to TRBD2. Germline assignment: CDR1 FNHDT and CDR2 SITEND (reference sequence). This CDR3 contains 15 residues. CDR3 bases read: TGTGCCAGCAGTATAGATGGCTGGGGGGGCGAT. Residues: CASSIDGWGGD. The CDR3 as a whole reads CASSIDGWGGDEQYF.

With regard to this clone: Germline and genes: mouse. The read terminates 4 residues before the CDR3 end, so the remaining end is supplied by the germline J gene. The chain recombines TRBV19 with TRBJ2-1, with D tentatively TRBD1 (6 bases). V was pared by 0 bases and J by 3 bases, with 10 bases between. There are 15 residues in the CDR3. From germline, CDR1 is FNHDT and CDR2 SITEND (reference sequence). CDR3 amino acids: CASSIAGVFYAEQFF. The DNA read from the CDR3 is TGTGCCAGCAGTATAGCAGGGGTTTTCTATGCT.